The rows below give T cell receptor beta chains drawn from one sample of a study of glioma-infiltrating T cells after dendritic cell vaccination. Assay used: immunoSEQ multiplex PCR; TCRdb lists only in-frame clones, some missing. The data contain around 100,000 clones, roughly four fifths of them singletons. The sample was blood, taken after dendritic cell vaccination. All receptors come from a human donor with glioblastoma. The CDR3 runs from the conserved cysteine through the conserved F or W. Each record gives: CDR3 length, clone size, J gene, D gene, V gene, CDR3 DNA, CDR3 protein. A D gene is named only where the DNA matches it firmly. Clone sizes are given selectively: once, few, many, or a class where the clone is expanded.

cdr3_length: 17
clone_size: once
j_call: TRBJ2-1
d_call: TRBD2
v_call: TRBV2
cdr3_nt: TGTGCCAGCACCGCCCTCAGCGGGGGGTCTACCTACAATGAGCAGTTCTTC
cdr3_aa: CASTALSGGSTYNEQFF

cdr3_length: 19
clone_size: -
j_call: TRBJ2-1
d_call: TRBD2
v_call: TRBV12-5
cdr3_nt: TGTGCTAGTGGTTTGGTACGGCTAGCGGGGGGCCCCACCTACAATGAGCAGTTCTTC
cdr3_aa: CASGLVRLAGGPTYNEQFF

cdr3_length: 14
clone_size: -
j_call: TRBJ1-1
d_call: TRBD1
v_call: TRBV6-6
cdr3_nt: TGTGCCAGCACCGCGACAGGGGAGAGGACTGAAGCTTTCTTT
cdr3_aa: CASTATGERTEAFF

cdr3_length: 13
clone_size: -
j_call: TRBJ1-3
d_call: -
v_call: TRBV6-5
cdr3_nt: TGTGCCAGCAGTCGTTACTCTGGAAACACCATATATTTT
cdr3_aa: CASSRYSGNTIYF

cdr3_length: 13
clone_size: -
j_call: TRBJ1-2
d_call: TRBD1
v_call: TRBV30
cdr3_nt: TGTGCCTGGAGCTCCCAGGGGGCGCTTGGCTACACCTTC
cdr3_aa: CAWSSQGALGYTF

cdr3_length: 16
clone_size: -
j_call: TRBJ1-1
d_call: TRBD1
v_call: TRBV5-1
cdr3_nt: TGCGCCAGCAGCTTGGCCCCAATGACAGGGGGCGGTGAAGCTTTCTTT
cdr3_aa: CASSLAPMTGGGEAFF

cdr3_length: 15
clone_size: -
j_call: TRBJ1-2
d_call: TRBD1
v_call: TRBV27
cdr3_nt: TGTGCCAGCAGTCACGACAGGGGGCGCAACTATGGCTACACCTTC
cdr3_aa: CASSHDRGRNYGYTF

cdr3_length: 15
clone_size: once
j_call: TRBJ2-1
d_call: TRBD2
v_call: TRBV5-1
cdr3_nt: TGCGCCAGCAGCGGAGCGGGGGGGCGAGACAATGAGCAGTTCTTC
cdr3_aa: CASSGAGGRDNEQFF

cdr3_length: 13
clone_size: -
j_call: TRBJ1-1
d_call: -
v_call: TRBV19
cdr3_nt: TGTGCCAGTAGTATATCTGTGAACACTGAAGCTTTCTTT
cdr3_aa: CASSISVNTEAFF

cdr3_length: 14
clone_size: -
j_call: TRBJ1-6
d_call: TRBD1
v_call: TRBV6-6
cdr3_nt: TGTGCCAGCACTGGGACAGGGGGAGAGACACCCCTCCACTTT
cdr3_aa: CASTGTGGETPLHF

cdr3_length: 13
clone_size: -
j_call: TRBJ1-5
d_call: -
v_call: TRBV29-1
cdr3_nt: TGCAGCACCAGACAGGCCGCCGATCAGCCCCAGCATTTT
cdr3_aa: CSTRQAADQPQHF

cdr3_length: 17
clone_size: -
j_call: TRBJ1-4
d_call: TRBD1
v_call: TRBV25-1
cdr3_nt: TGTGCCAGCAGTGAAGTAGGGACAGGTCGATTAAGTGAAAAACTGTTTTTT
cdr3_aa: CASSEVGTGRLSEKLFF

cdr3_length: 14
clone_size: -
j_call: TRBJ1-1
d_call: -
v_call: TRBV5-1
cdr3_nt: TGCGCCAGCAGCGCAAGGCAGGGGAACACTGAAGCTTTCTTT
cdr3_aa: CASSARQGNTEAFF

cdr3_length: 16
clone_size: once
j_call: TRBJ1-2
d_call: -
v_call: TRBV21-1
cdr3_nt: TGTGCCAGCAGCAAAGGGCGGGCCCCACGGGGCTATGGCTACACCTTC
cdr3_aa: CASSKGRAPRGYGYTF

cdr3_length: 13
clone_size: -
j_call: TRBJ1-6
d_call: TRBD1
v_call: TRBV6-5
cdr3_nt: TGTGCCACCAGGACAGGGGAATATTCACCCCTCCACTTT
cdr3_aa: CATRTGEYSPLHF

cdr3_length: 15
clone_size: -
j_call: TRBJ1-1
d_call: TRBD1
v_call: TRBV2
cdr3_nt: TGTGCCAGCAGTGAATGGGACAGGGCTGGCCCTGAAGCTTTCTTT
cdr3_aa: CASSEWDRAGPEAFF

cdr3_length: 17
clone_size: -
j_call: TRBJ2-1
d_call: TRBD2
v_call: TRBV5-6
cdr3_nt: TGTGCCAGCAGCTTGGTAAAGGGCGGGGGGACCTACAATGAGCAGTTCTTC
cdr3_aa: CASSLVKGGGTYNEQFF

cdr3_length: 16
clone_size: -
j_call: TRBJ2-2
d_call: -
v_call: TRBV9
cdr3_nt: TGTGCCAGCAGCGTAGTGGGTAACGTTGAGGCCGGGGAGCTGTTTTTT
cdr3_aa: CASSVVGNVEAGELFF

cdr3_length: 15
clone_size: few
j_call: TRBJ2-6
d_call: TRBD1
v_call: TRBV7-3
cdr3_nt: TGTGCCAGCAGCATCGACAGGGCTGGGGCCAACGTCCTGACTTTC
cdr3_aa: CASSIDRAGANVLTF

cdr3_length: 16
clone_size: few
j_call: TRBJ1-1
d_call: TRBD1
v_call: TRBV6-6
cdr3_nt: TGTGCCAGCAGTTCGCCGGGACAGGGAAGGGGCACTGAAGCTTTCTTT
cdr3_aa: CASSSPGQGRGTEAFF

cdr3_length: 13
clone_size: -
j_call: TRBJ1-2
d_call: -
v_call: TRBV4-3
cdr3_nt: TGCGCCAGCAGCCAAGATATGAGGGCGGGCTACACCTTC
cdr3_aa: CASSQDMRAGYTF

cdr3_length: 14
clone_size: -
j_call: TRBJ1-2
d_call: -
v_call: TRBV19
cdr3_nt: TGTGCCAGTAGTATAGGGGTGCAGGACTATGGCTACACCTTC
cdr3_aa: CASSIGVQDYGYTF

cdr3_length: 15
clone_size: -
j_call: TRBJ2-7
d_call: -
v_call: TRBV7-9
cdr3_nt: TGTGCCAGCAGCTTACAGGTCGGCAGCTCCTACGAGCAGTACTTC
cdr3_aa: CASSLQVGSSYEQYF

cdr3_length: 12
clone_size: -
j_call: TRBJ1-3
d_call: -
v_call: TRBV6-1
cdr3_nt: TGTGCCAGCAGTGATAGCGGAAACACCATATATTTT
cdr3_aa: CASSDSGNTIYF

cdr3_length: 15
clone_size: -
j_call: TRBJ1-1
d_call: -
v_call: TRBV9
cdr3_nt: TGTGCCAGCAGCGTAGGGGGCGGGGAGAACACTGAAGCTTTCTTT
cdr3_aa: CASSVGGGENTEAFF

cdr3_length: 14
clone_size: -
j_call: TRBJ1-2
d_call: TRBD1
v_call: TRBV5-1
cdr3_nt: TGCGCCAGCAGCTTAGTGGGACAGAACTATGGCTACACCTTC
cdr3_aa: CASSLVGQNYGYTF

cdr3_length: 14
clone_size: once
j_call: TRBJ2-2
d_call: TRBD1
v_call: TRBV6-1
cdr3_nt: TGTGCCAGCAGAAGGACAGGGCCCACCGGGGAGCTGTTTTTT
cdr3_aa: CASRRTGPTGELFF

cdr3_length: 15
clone_size: -
j_call: TRBJ2-3
d_call: TRBD1
v_call: TRBV18
cdr3_nt: TGTGCCAGCTCACACCGGGACAGATACACAGATACGCAGTATTTT
cdr3_aa: CASSHRDRYTDTQYF

cdr3_length: 13
clone_size: -
j_call: TRBJ2-3
d_call: -
v_call: TRBV2
cdr3_nt: TGTGCCAGCAGCCGGACTGCTACAGATACGCAGTATTTT
cdr3_aa: CASSRTATDTQYF

cdr3_length: 14
clone_size: few
j_call: TRBJ1-6
d_call: -
v_call: TRBV6-5
cdr3_nt: TGTGCCAGCAGAGCGGGACCCGGTGGTTCACCCCTCCACTTT
cdr3_aa: CASRAGPGGSPLHF

cdr3_length: 15
clone_size: -
j_call: TRBJ1-1
d_call: TRBD1
v_call: TRBV5-1
cdr3_nt: TGCGCCAGCAGCTTGGTGACAGGGGAGGGCACTGAAGCTTTCTTT
cdr3_aa: CASSLVTGEGTEAFF

cdr3_length: 11
clone_size: -
j_call: TRBJ2-7
d_call: -
v_call: TRBV20-1
cdr3_nt: TGCAGTGCTAGGACCCGGCGGGAGCAGTACTTC
cdr3_aa: CSARTRREQYF

cdr3_length: 13
clone_size: -
j_call: TRBJ1-1
d_call: -
v_call: TRBV6-1
cdr3_nt: TGTGCCGGGGCGGCCGAAATGAACACTGAAGCTTTCTTT
cdr3_aa: CAGAAEMNTEAFF

cdr3_length: 13
clone_size: -
j_call: TRBJ1-2
d_call: -
v_call: TRBV4-2
cdr3_nt: TGTGCCAGCAGCCCGGGGGGTCTGGCTGGCTACACCTTC
cdr3_aa: CASSPGGLAGYTF

cdr3_length: 15
clone_size: -
j_call: TRBJ1-4
d_call: -
v_call: TRBV7-2
cdr3_nt: TGTGCCAGCAGCTTATACCCAGGGTCTAATGAAAAACTGTTTTTT
cdr3_aa: CASSLYPGSNEKLFF

cdr3_length: 14
clone_size: -
j_call: TRBJ2-7
d_call: TRBD1
v_call: TRBV11-2
cdr3_nt: TGTGCCAGCAGCTCAGGACAGGGTAACTACGAGCAGTACTTC
cdr3_aa: CASSSGQGNYEQYF

cdr3_length: 15
clone_size: -
j_call: TRBJ2-1
d_call: TRBD1
v_call: TRBV5-6
cdr3_nt: TGTGCCAGCAGCTTCGGGACAGGGGCATACAATGAGCAGTTCTTC
cdr3_aa: CASSFGTGAYNEQFF

cdr3_length: 14
clone_size: -
j_call: TRBJ2-7
d_call: -
v_call: TRBV6-6
cdr3_nt: TGTGCCAGCAGTTACCCCCAGACTGTATACGAGCAGTACTTC
cdr3_aa: CASSYPQTVYEQYF

cdr3_length: 17
clone_size: -
j_call: TRBJ1-6
d_call: -
v_call: TRBV6-1
cdr3_nt: TGTGCCAGCAGTGACAAGGGTGAAAAGGGGTCGAATTCACCCCTCCACTTT
cdr3_aa: CASSDKGEKGSNSPLHF

cdr3_length: 14
clone_size: -
j_call: TRBJ1-1
d_call: -
v_call: TRBV5-4
cdr3_nt: TGTGCCAGCAGCTTGGGGACACAGAACACTGAAGCTTTCTTT
cdr3_aa: CASSLGTQNTEAFF

cdr3_length: 12
clone_size: -
j_call: TRBJ1-2
d_call: TRBD1
v_call: TRBV15
cdr3_nt: TGTGCCACCAGCGGACAGGGTCCCGGCTACACCTTC
cdr3_aa: CATSGQGPGYTF

cdr3_length: 13
clone_size: once
j_call: TRBJ1-5
d_call: -
v_call: TRBV27
cdr3_nt: TGTGCCAGCAGCTACAGCTCCAATCAGCCCCAGCATTTT
cdr3_aa: CASSYSSNQPQHF

cdr3_length: 13
clone_size: once
j_call: TRBJ1-2
d_call: -
v_call: TRBV5-1
cdr3_nt: TGCGCCAGCAGGATAAATCTCCAGGGTGGCTACACCTTC
cdr3_aa: CASRINLQGGYTF

cdr3_length: 16
clone_size: -
j_call: TRBJ2-1
d_call: TRBD2
v_call: TRBV19
cdr3_nt: TGTGCCAGTAGTATAGATCTCGCTAGCGGGGGATCTGAGCAGTTCTTC
cdr3_aa: CASSIDLASGGSEQFF

cdr3_length: 15
clone_size: -
j_call: TRBJ2-7
d_call: TRBD2
v_call: TRBV4-2
cdr3_nt: TGTGCCAGCAGCCCAGCGGGAGGGGAGTCCTACGAGCAGTACTTC
cdr3_aa: CASSPAGGESYEQYF

cdr3_length: 15
clone_size: -
j_call: TRBJ2-3
d_call: TRBD2
v_call: TRBV5-1
cdr3_nt: TGCGCCAGCAGAAAGAGCGGGGAAGGCACAGATACGCAGTATTTT
cdr3_aa: CASRKSGEGTDTQYF

cdr3_length: 14
clone_size: -
j_call: TRBJ1-4
d_call: TRBD1
v_call: TRBV2
cdr3_nt: TGTGCCAGCATTAAAGGGGGCTCAAATGAAAAACTGTTTTTT
cdr3_aa: CASIKGGSNEKLFF

cdr3_length: 13
clone_size: -
j_call: TRBJ1-1
d_call: -
v_call: TRBV7-2
cdr3_nt: TGTGCCAGCAGCTCAGGGGACCTGACTGAAGCTTTCTTT
cdr3_aa: CASSSGDLTEAFF

cdr3_length: 14
clone_size: -
j_call: TRBJ1-1
d_call: -
v_call: TRBV5-1
cdr3_nt: TGCGCCAGCAGCGTCCAGGGCGGAAACACTGAAGCTTTCTTT
cdr3_aa: CASSVQGGNTEAFF

cdr3_length: 15
clone_size: -
j_call: TRBJ1-5
d_call: -
v_call: TRBV6-1
cdr3_nt: TGTGCCAGCAGCCGCGGGGGGGATAGCAATCAGCCCCAGCATTTT
cdr3_aa: CASSRGGDSNQPQHF

cdr3_length: 13
clone_size: -
j_call: TRBJ2-7
d_call: TRBD2
v_call: TRBV5-4
cdr3_nt: TGTGCCAGCACTGAAGCGGGGAAAGAAGAGCAGTACTTC
cdr3_aa: CASTEAGKEEQYF

cdr3_length: 14
clone_size: -
j_call: TRBJ1-2
d_call: TRBD1
v_call: TRBV4-2
cdr3_nt: TGTGCCAGCAGCCAAGATTTTACAGGGGGTGGCTACACCTTC
cdr3_aa: CASSQDFTGGGYTF

cdr3_length: 13
clone_size: -
j_call: TRBJ1-2
d_call: -
v_call: TRBV19
cdr3_nt: TGTGCCAGTAGAATACCCGGAGTAGGTGGCTACACCTTC
cdr3_aa: CASRIPGVGGYTF

cdr3_length: 11
clone_size: few
j_call: TRBJ2-7
d_call: -
v_call: TRBV6-6
cdr3_nt: TGTGCCAGCAGTTATATTGACGAGCAGTACTTC
cdr3_aa: CASSYIDEQYF

cdr3_length: 15
clone_size: -
j_call: TRBJ1-4
d_call: TRBD1
v_call: TRBV12-5
cdr3_nt: TGTGCTAGTGGCTCTGGGGACAGCCATAATGAAAAACTGTTTTTT
cdr3_aa: CASGSGDSHNEKLFF

cdr3_length: 17
clone_size: -
j_call: TRBJ1-1
d_call: TRBD1
v_call: TRBV5-1
cdr3_nt: TGCGCCAGCAGCTCGTCCGACCGAACAGGGGGAAAAACTGAAGCTTTCTTT
cdr3_aa: CASSSSDRTGGKTEAFF

cdr3_length: 15
clone_size: few
j_call: TRBJ1-4
d_call: -
v_call: TRBV28
cdr3_nt: TGTGCCAGCAGTCCGCCGGGTAAACGCAATGAAAAACTGTTTTTT
cdr3_aa: CASSPPGKRNEKLFF